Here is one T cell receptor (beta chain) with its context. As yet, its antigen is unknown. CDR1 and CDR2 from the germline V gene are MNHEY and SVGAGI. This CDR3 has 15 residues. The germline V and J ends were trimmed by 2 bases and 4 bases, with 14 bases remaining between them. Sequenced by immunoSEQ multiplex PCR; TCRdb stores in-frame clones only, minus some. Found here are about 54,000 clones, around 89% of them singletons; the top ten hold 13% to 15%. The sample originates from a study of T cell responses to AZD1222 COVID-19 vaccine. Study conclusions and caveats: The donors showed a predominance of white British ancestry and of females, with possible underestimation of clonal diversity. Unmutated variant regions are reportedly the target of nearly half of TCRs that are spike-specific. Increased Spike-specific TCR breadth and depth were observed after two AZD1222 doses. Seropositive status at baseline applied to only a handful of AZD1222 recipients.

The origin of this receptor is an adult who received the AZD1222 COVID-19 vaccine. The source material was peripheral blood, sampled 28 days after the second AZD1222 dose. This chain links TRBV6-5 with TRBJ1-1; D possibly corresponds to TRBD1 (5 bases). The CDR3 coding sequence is TGTGCCAGCAGTTACACAATCCCAGGGCGCACTGAAGCTTTCTTT. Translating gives CASSYTIPGRTEAFF.